Listed here are 26 T cell receptor beta chains from one sample, sequenced in a study of T cell changes during pregnancy in multiple sclerosis. Only in-frame clones appear in the TCRdb table, and some are missing; sequencing was by immunoSEQ multiplex PCR. This table holds 25,000 to 35,000 clones, 90% found once. Sequencing used CD4+ T cells from peripheral blood mononuclear cells, obtained in the third trimester of pregnancy. The receptor set was obtained from a female donor in good health, enrolled as a control in a pregnancy study.

This clone was detected only once. The chain carries TRBV11-2 and TRBJ1-5, with 9 bases lining up with TRBD1. CDR1 is SGHAT, CDR2 FQNNGV, per germline. The CDR3 loop spans 15 amino acids. V shed 1 base, J shed 8 bases, and the junction held 6 bases outside the gene matches. The chain's CDR3 is CASSLGGGQGEPQHF. The CDR3 region has the DNA TGTGCCAGCAGCTTAGGCGGGGGACAGGGCGAGCCCCAGCATTTT.

The DNA of the CDR3 is TGTGCCAGCAGCCCATTCGGACGCGGGCAGGCCGGCAATCAGCCCCAGCATTTT. It is translated as CASSPFGRGQAGNQPQHF. The V gene is TRBV7-2, the J gene TRBJ1-5; D remains unclear. This CDR3 has 18 amino acids. The germline gives CDR1 SGHTA, CDR2 FQGNSA. Trimming cost V 5 bases and J 2 bases, with 22 bases left between them.

The J gene is TRBJ1-1, the V gene TRBV5-1; 7 positions match TRBD1. Germline V gene sequence: CDR1 SGHRS, CDR2 YFSETQ. CDR3 size: 14 residues. Unmatched junction bases numbered 7, after V lost 4 bases and J lost 4 bases. CDR3 nucleotides: TGCGCCAGCAGCCCGACAGGGTCCACCACTGAAGCTTTCTTT. Protein: CASSPTGSTTEAFF.

This chain connects TRBV6-4 to TRBJ2-3, with TRBD2 matching over 15 bases. Germline V gene lookup returns CDR1 MRHNA and CDR2 SNTAGT. This CDR3 has 19 amino acids. Germline trimming cut 5 bases from V and 0 bases from J; bases unmatched to any gene: 9. The DNA for the CDR3 is TGTGCCAGCAGTTCTACCGGGACTAGCGGGAGGATTAGCACAGATACGCAGTATTTT. Its translation is CASSSTGTSGRISTDTQYF.

The chain joins TRBV12-5 to TRBJ2-1; perhaps TRBD2 as D (6 bases). Germline assignment: CDR1 LGHNT and CDR2 FRNRAP. V gave up 1 base and J gave up 7 bases, with 11 bases separating them. The CDR3 extends over 14 amino acids. The CDR3 coding sequence is TGTGCTAGTGGTTTGGGGCTAGCGAAGAATGAGCAGTTCTTC. Translating gives CASGLGLAKNEQFF.

The gene calls are TRBV6-4 and TRBJ1-2; D uncertain. V lost 5 bases, J lost 4 bases, and 11 bases lay in between. Germline-derived CDR1 and CDR2 are MRHNA and SNTAGT. The CDR3 is 13 residues long. The CDR3 DNA sequence: TGTGCCAGCAGTCCCGGGATAGGCTATGGCTACACCTTC. Protein: CASSPGIGYGYTF.

The table lists this clone with a few counts. V usage is TRBV5-1 and J usage is TRBJ1-2; 7 bases line up with TRBD1. The CDR3 covers 16 residues. Germline CDR1 reads SGHRS; CDR2 reads YFSETQ. V lost 0 bases and J lost 4; bases outside the gene matches: 9. The CDR3 loop reads CASSLGTGTVGYGYTF. In nucleotides, the CDR3 is TGCGCCAGCAGCTTGGGTACCGGGACAGTGGGCTATGGCTACACCTTC.

The DNA of the CDR3 is TGTGCCAGCAGCTCTCAGCGGGAGGGCACCGGGGAGCTGTTTTTT. It is translated as CASSSQREGTGELFF. The chain couples TRBV5-4 to TRBJ2-2; TRBD2 aligns across 10 bases. V shed 3 bases and J 4 bases; nucleotides not matched to a gene: 3. Per germline, CDR1 SGHNT and CDR2 YYREEE (reference sequence). The CDR3 has 15 amino acids.

The chain carries TRBV5-1 and TRBJ2-7, with D perhaps matching TRBD1 (6 bases). The V gene lost 0 bases and the J gene lost 4 bases, with 8 bases spanning the gap. Germline CDR1 and CDR2: SGHRS and YFSETQ. The CDR3 spans 13 residues. CDR3 residues: CASSLVGGYEQYF. The CDR3 DNA sequence: TGCGCCAGCAGCTTGGTAGGGGGATACGAGCAGTACTTC.

This clone was seen just once. The rearrangement uses TRBV5-8 and TRBJ2-3, with TRBD1 identical over 8 bases. The CDR3 covers 14 residues. J was trimmed by 3 bases and V by 4 bases; bases with no gene match: 4. Germline loops: CDR1 SGHTS, CDR2 YDEGEE. The CDR3 reads CASSLDRATDTQYF. CDR3 DNA: TGTGCCAGCAGCCTGGACAGGGCAACAGATACGCAGTATTTT.

Only a few counts were recorded for this clone. The V call is TRBV7-2, the J call TRBJ2-1; D possibly corresponds to TRBD1 (6 bases). The length of the CDR3 is 13 residues. The V end lost 5 bases, the J end lost 9 bases, and 14 bases lay between the germline ends. Per the germline V gene, CDR1 is SGHTA and CDR2 is FQGNSA. This CDR3 is CASSRTGNGEQFF. The CDR3 coding sequence is TGTGCCAGCAGCCGCACAGGGAATGGTGAGCAGTTCTTC.

The gene calls are TRBV30 and TRBJ2-5; 10 nucleotides align to TRBD2. The CDR3 spans 17 residues. Germline CDR1 reads GTSNPN; CDR2 reads SVGIG (reference sequence). J was trimmed by 5 bases and V by 0 bases; bases with no gene match: 12. CDR3: CAWSVWRLAGEVETQYF. The CDR3 bases are TGTGCCTGGAGTGTTTGGCGGCTAGCGGGAGAGGTGGAGACCCAGTACTTC.

The chain carries TRBV4-1 and TRBJ2-5; the D gene is possibly TRBD1 (5 bases). Germline CDR1 reads MGHRA; CDR2 reads YSYEKL. V was shortened by 4 bases and J by 3 bases, with 12 bases between the two germline ends. The length of the CDR3 is 14 residues. The CDR3 protein is CASSPPTVKETQYF. The CDR3 region has the DNA TGCGCCAGCAGCCCCCCGACAGTTAAAGAGACCCAGTACTTC.

This chain joins TRBV5-6 and TRBJ2-1, with D maybe TRBD2 (5 bases). V was cut by 4 bases and J by 10 bases, with 12 bases left in between. Per the germline V gene, CDR1 is SGHDT and CDR2 is YYEEEE. The CDR3 totals 12 residues. CDR3 coding DNA: TGTGCCAGCAGCATACTAGAATCCGAGCAGTTCTTC. It encodes CASSILESEQFF.

The gene calls are TRBV10-1 and TRBJ2-1, with TRBD2 matching 9 bases. CDR3 length: 15 residues. Germline-derived CDR1 and CDR2 are WNHNN and SYGVQD (reference sequence). Losses at the gene ends were 0 bases for V and 9 bases for J; bases not matched to a gene: 6. Written as DNA, the CDR3 is TGCGCCAGCAGTGAGTCCATGCGGGGGGGCCGTGAGCAGTTCTTC. Its translation is CASSESMRGGREQFF.

The chain employs TRBV19 and TRBJ1-4, with 9 bases matching TRBD1. The CDR3 is 15 amino acids. V lost 3 bases to trimming and J lost 7 bases; unmatched junction nucleotides: 6. Germline CDR1 reads LNHDA; CDR2 reads SQIVND (reference sequence). The CDR3 coding sequence is TGTGCCAGTAGTATTCACAGGGGGCGAGGTGAAAAACTGTTTTTT. Its protein product is CASSIHRGRGEKLFF.

The V and J genes are TRBV2 and TRBJ1-2, with 7 bases identical to TRBD1. The junction had 11 bases not matched to a gene; V was cut back by 5 bases and J by 5 bases. The germline CDR1 and CDR2 sequences are SNHLY and FYNNEI. The CDR3 length is 15 residues. CDR3 loop: CASSFAGTVVYGYTF. The DNA of the CDR3 is TGTGCCAGCAGTTTCGCAGGGACAGTTGTATATGGCTACACCTTC. The whole variable domain, remainder taken from reference TRBV2 and TRBJ1-2, is EPEVTQTPSHQVTQMGQEVILRCVPISNHLYFYWYRQILGQKVEFLVSFYNNEISEKSEIFDDQFSVERPDGSNFTLKIRSTKLEDSAMYFCASSFAGTVVYGYTFGSGTRLTVV.

V is TRBV10-3 and J is TRBJ1-1; unclear D gene. CDR1 is ENHRY and CDR2 is SYGVKD in the germline V gene. This CDR3 spans 13 amino acids. V lost 4 bases and J 0 bases, leaving 6 bases between the germline ends. CDR3 region: CAISAGLNTEAFF. The CDR3 nucleotides read TGTGCCATCAGTGCTGGCTTGAACACTGAAGCTTTCTTT.

The chain is built from TRBV20-1 and TRBJ1-2, with D tentatively TRBD1 (5 bases). CDR3 size: 9 residues. CDR1 and CDR2 from the germline V gene are DFQATT and SNEGSKA (reference sequence). V lost 8 bases and J 8 bases, leaving 9 bases between the germline ends. The DNA for the CDR3 is TGCAGTATCAGGGCCGGCTACACCTTC. Amino acid sequence: CSIRAGYTF.

The rearrangement joins TRBV19 to TRBJ2-1; TRBD2 agrees at 7 bases. Per the germline V gene, CDR1 is LNHDA and CDR2 is SQIVND (reference sequence). The CDR3 has 18 residues. The V gene end was trimmed by 1 base and the J gene end by 0 bases; junction bases not matched to a gene: 9. CDR3 protein: CASSIGLAPGGSYNEQFF. The CDR3 DNA is TGTGCCAGTAGTATAGGACTAGCTCCCGGGGGCTCCTACAATGAGCAGTTCTTC.

V gene TRBV10-3 combines with J gene TRBJ2-1; 9 bases are shared with TRBD2. CDR3 size: 18 residues. CDR1 is ENHRY, CDR2 SYGVKD, per germline. With V trimmed by 2 bases and J by 0 bases, 8 bases remained unmatched. CDR3 sequence reads: CAISEGLAGSSSYNEQFF. CDR3 DNA sequence: TGTGCCATCAGTGAGGGGCTAGCGGGATCTAGCTCCTACAATGAGCAGTTCTTC.

V and J are TRBV4-1 and TRBJ1-4; 8 bases are shared with TRBD1. From germline, CDR1 is MGHRA and CDR2 YSYEKL. V dropped 0 bases and J dropped 7; count of bases not matched to a gene: 16. The CDR3 loop spans 19 amino acids. The CDR3 sequence: CASSQDIQGAQPVSEKLFF. The CDR3 DNA sequence: TGCGCCAGCAGCCAAGATATCCAGGGGGCGCAGCCCGTAAGTGAAAAACTGTTTTTT.

The V gene is TRBV18, the J gene TRBJ2-3; 13 nucleotides align to TRBD2. Germline V gene sequence: CDR1 KGHSH, CDR2 LQKENI. This CDR3 comprises 16 residues. The ends lost 5 bases at V and 2 bases at J; junction bases unmatched: 4. The CDR3 nucleotides are TGTGCCAGCTCATCGGGACTAGCGGGACACACAGATACGCAGTATTTT. Translated: CASSSGLAGHTDTQYF. The full variable domain, completed using reference TRBV18 and TRBJ2-3, is NAGVMQNPRHLVRRRGQEARLRCSPMKGHSHVYWYRQLPEEGLKFMVYLQKENIIDESGMPKERFSAEFPKEGPSILRIQQVVRGDSAAYFCASSSGLAGHTDTQYFGPGTRLTVL.

This clone was counted only a few times. J is TRBJ1-2 and V is TRBV19; 8 nucleotides line up with TRBD1. Germline V gene lookup returns CDR1 LNHDA and CDR2 SQIVND (reference sequence). The CDR3 extends over 14 amino acids. V lost 6 bases, J lost 5 bases, and 8 bases stayed unmatched. CDR3 region: CASRGQVSTYGYTF. CDR3 DNA: TGTGCCAGTAGGGGACAGGTTTCGACTTATGGCTACACCTTC.

The rearrangement links TRBV2 to TRBJ1-1; D is uncertain. The CDR3 loop spans 14 amino acids. CDR1 SNHLY and CDR2 FYNNEI come from the germline V gene. V was pared by 3 bases and J by 5 bases, with 13 bases between. Here the CDR3 reads CASSDLDRRTEAFF. CDR3 DNA sequence: TGTGCCAGCAGTGATCTAGACCGGAGGACTGAAGCTTTCTTT.

The chain is built from TRBV6-1 and TRBJ1-5; TRBD1 might be the D (6 bases). Germline CDR1 is MNHNS and CDR2 is SASEGT. The CDR3 consists of 14 residues. Trimming left V 8 bases short and J 4 bases short, with 15 bases between. CDR3 coding DNA: TGTGCCAGCGACCTTGGGGGCTCGAATCAGCCCCAGCATTTT. Translating it yields CASDLGGSNQPQHF.